A single sample is the source of the 3 T cell receptor beta chains below, sequenced in a study of patients and donors after allogeneic stem cell transplantation. MiXCR, run by TCRdb on the RT-PCR reads, gives a single entry per CDR3 protein. In the table there are more than 850,000 distinct CDR3 sequences, roughly 17% of which are singletons. The sample comprised blood, either unsorted or a sorted T cell fraction (not recorded which). The source is a human donor who was either an allogeneic HSCT recipient or a stem cell or donor lymphocyte infusion donor (not recorded which). It is not recorded whose cells these are; they may come from a transplant donor.

This chain uses TRBV28 with TRBJ2-1; D is unresolved. Germline-derived CDR1 and CDR2 are MDHEN and SYDVKM. V lost 6 bases, J lost 9 bases, and 15 bases lay in between. The CDR3 covers 13 residues. As DNA, the CDR3 is TGTGCCAGCAGCCCTTTCGGAAAGGGTGAGCAGTTCTTC. Protein product: CASSPFGKGEQFF.

The chain employs TRBV5-1 and TRBJ2-7, with no clear D. Trimming stripped 2 bases from V and 2 bases from J, with 8 bases between. Germline CDR1 and CDR2: SGHRS and YFSETQ. The length of the CDR3 is 13 residues. The CDR3 coding sequence is TGCGCCAGCAGCTTCCAGGAGACCTACGAGCAGTACTTC. Translating it yields CASSFQETYEQYF.

The rearrangement joins TRBV5-1 to TRBJ2-2; 9 bases are shared with TRBD1. The V segment lost 4 bases and the J segment 0 bases; nucleotides outside the gene matches: 4. Per germline, CDR1 SGHRS and CDR2 YFSETQ. This CDR3 is built from 16 residues. The CDR3 reads CASSGGQGANTGELFF. DNA of the CDR3: TGCGCCAGCAGCGGGGGACAGGGTGCGAACACCGGGGAGCTGTTTTTT.